Shown below are 23 T cell receptor beta chains from a single sample sequenced in a study of spatial heterogeneity in lung cancer. Findings of the study overall: For expanded intratumoral alpha and beta TCRs, counts tracked tumor mutation counts.

Time point indicated: sample taken at primary tumor resection. Via MiXCR, TCRdb re-called the 5' RACE reads, giving one row per CDR3 protein. The table has about 4,400 distinct CDR3 sequences, about 8.4% seen once; the top ten hold roughly 29%. Their antigen targets remain unknown. Here the sequenced sample was lung tumor tissue, taken at surgery. Receptors originate from a male donor with early-stage non-small cell lung cancer.

The table lists this clonotype with many counts. A read error may produce the germline difference seen at one junction end. This chain links TRBV28 with TRBJ1-2; D uncertain. The germline V gene encodes CDR1 MDHEN and CDR2 SYDVKM. The CDR3 runs 13 residues. This CDR3 reads CASINGPNYGYTF. Here the CDR3 DNA reads TGTGCCAGCATAAACGGACCTAATTATGGCTACACCTTC.

This clonotype has ten or more counts. The rearrangement uses TRBV6-5 and TRBJ2-3; 7 bases map to TRBD2. The CDR3 has 15 residues. Germline assignment: CDR1 MNHEY and CDR2 SVGAGI. The junction had 6 bases not matched to a gene; V was cut back by 4 bases and J by 2 bases. For the CDR3, the DNA is TGTGCCAGCAGTTCCGCGGGAGAGGTCACAGATACGCAGTATTTT. Its protein product is CASSSAGEVTDTQYF.

By share, this clonotype ranks as medium-sized (0.01 to 0.1%). The chain has TRBV7-3 and TRBJ1-1; TRBD1 aligns across 7 bases. The CDR3 totals 13 residues. Trimming took 5 bases from V and 3 from J; bases not matched to a gene: 3. Germline values: CDR1 SGHTA, CDR2 FQGTGA. This CDR3 is CASSRGQDTEAFF. CDR3 DNA: TGTGCCAGCAGCCGTGGACAGGACACTGAAGCTTTCTTT.

This rearrangement joins TRBV7-9 to TRBJ1-2; TRBD1 matches 7 bases. Germline trimming cut 0 bases from V and 2 bases from J; bases unmatched to any gene: 3. The CDR3 covers 15 residues. The V gene's germline CDR1 is SEHNR and CDR2 FQNEAQ (reference sequence). In nucleotides, the CDR3 is TGTGCCAGCAGCTTAGCCCAGACAGGGAACTATGGCTACACCTTC. Protein: CASSLAQTGNYGYTF.

The chain is built from TRBV6-5 and TRBJ1-2, with D unresolved. Per the germline V gene, CDR1 is MNHEY and CDR2 is SVGAGI. Trimming cost V 5 bases and J 3 bases, with 7 bases left between them. The CDR3 runs 12 residues. In DNA, the CDR3 is TGTGCCAGCAGTGGGTCATACTATGGCTACACCTTC. As protein: CASSGSYYGYTF.

This clonotype is labeled large (0.1 to 1%). The chain is built from TRBV12-3 or TRBV12-4 and TRBJ1-1; D is unresolved. V lost 6 bases and J lost 6, with 17 bases in between. This CDR3 is built from 14 residues. DNA for the CDR3: TGTGCCAGCAGAGCCGGGTCTTGGAGCTCTGAAGCTTTCTTT. It codes for CASRAGSWSSEAFF.

This clonotype occurred many times. The genes are TRBV6-1 and TRBJ2-2; D unclear. The germline V gene encodes CDR1 MNHNS and CDR2 SASEGT. V lost 1 base and J lost 2, with 8 bases in between. The CDR3 is made up of 15 amino acids. CDR3 DNA sequence: TGTGCCAGCAGTGAAGGGGCCGTAAACACCGGGGAGCTGTTTTTT. Its translation is CASSEGAVNTGELFF.

This clonotype appeared many times. This chain connects TRBV5-1 to TRBJ2-2; D may match TRBD1 or TRBD2 (5 bases each). Germline CDR1 is SGHRS and CDR2 is YFSETQ. V lost 4 bases and J lost 0, with 10 bases in between. CDR3 length: 15 residues. The CDR3 is CASSRGPPNTGELFF. CDR3 DNA: TGCGCCAGCAGCCGGGGCCCCCCGAACACCGGGGAGCTGTTTTTT. The whole variable domain, filled in from reference TRBV5-1 and TRBJ2-2, reads KAGVTQTPRYLIKTRGQQVTLSCSPISGHRSVSWYQQTPGQGLQFLFEYFSETQRNKGNFPGRFSGRQFSNSRSEMNVSTLELGDSALYLCASSRGPPNTGELFFGEGSRLTVL.

The chain links TRBV21-1 to TRBJ2-1; the table's D call, TRBD1, has no DNA check behind it. TRBV21-1 counts as a pseudogene. The CDR3 is 15 amino acids. CDR3 amino acids: CASSNEQGTYNEQFF. The CDR3 region has the DNA TGTGCCAGCAGCAACGAGCAGGGGACCTACAATGAGCAGTTCTTC.

By share, this clonotype ranks as medium-sized. The chain couples TRBV5-1 to TRBJ1-4; 8 nucleotides agree with TRBD1. The CDR3 extends over 15 amino acids. Germline CDR1 is SGHRS and CDR2 is YFSETQ. Germline trimming cut 4 bases from V and 6 bases from J; bases unmatched to any gene: 8. CDR3 DNA sequence: TGCGCCAGCAGCCCGACAGGGGTCGGCGATGAAAAACTGTTTTTT. As protein: CASSPTGVGDEKLFF.

This clonotype was counted ten times or more. The V and J genes are TRBV28 and TRBJ2-5; D is unresolved. The germline gives CDR1 MDHEN, CDR2 SYDVKM. CDR3 length equals 12 residues. Trimming removed 3 bases at V and 3 bases at J, with 5 bases between. CDR3 nucleotide sequence: TGTGCCAGCAGTTTGTCAGAAGAGACCCAGTACTTC. It is translated as CASSLSEETQYF.

Relative to its sample, this clonotype is large. The rearrangement uses TRBV18 and TRBJ1-2, with a tentative D call TRBD1 (6 bases). CDR3 length equals 13 residues. In germline, CDR1 is KGHSH, CDR2 LQKENI. The V end was cut by 2 bases, the J end by 6 bases, with 10 bases between. The CDR3 loop reads CASSPTGPDGYTF. DNA for the CDR3: TGTGCCAGCTCACCAACAGGGCCCGATGGCTACACCTTC.

This clonotype was seen more than once but under ten times. This CDR3 is CSAPAEGYTF. CDR3 DNA sequence: TGCAGTGCCCCGGCTGAAGGCTACACCTTC. The chain uses TRBV20-1 and TRBJ1-2; D call uncertain. With 6 bases removed from V and 8 bases from J, the gap between germline ends came to 10 bases. This CDR3 region has 10 residues. The germline V gene has CDR1 DFQATT and CDR2 SNEGSKA (reference sequence).

This clonotype is labeled as medium-sized. This chain uses TRBV5-6 with TRBJ2-5, with D possibly TRBD2 on 5 matching bases. Germline assignment: CDR1 SGHDT and CDR2 YYEEEE. The CDR3 is made up of 15 amino acids. Trimming removed 1 base from V and 3 bases from J, with 13 bases in between. The CDR3 loop is CASSLSRQRKETQYF. As DNA, the CDR3 is TGTGCCAGCAGCTTGAGCAGGCAGCGGAAAGAGACCCAGTACTTC.

This clonotype was found many times. The chain links TRBV29-1 to TRBJ2-5; either TRBD1 or TRBD2 may supply D (5 bases each). Per the germline V gene, CDR1 is SQVTM and CDR2 is ANQGSEA. With 7 bases removed from V and 2 bases from J, the gap between germline ends came to 11 bases. CDR3 length equals 12 residues. The CDR3 sequence: CSAGTAQETQYF. CDR3 bases: TGCAGCGCCGGGACCGCACAAGAGACCCAGTACTTC. The full variable domain, with the rest looked up from reference TRBV29-1 and TRBJ2-5, is SAVISQKPSRDICQRGTSLTIQCQVDSQVTMMFWYRQQPGQSLTLIATANQGSEATYESGFVIDKFPISRPNLTFSTLTVSNMSPEDSSIYLCSAGTAQETQYFGPGTRLLVL.

This clonotype was detected a few times. The rearrangement uses TRBV12-3 or TRBV12-4 and TRBJ2-1, with 8 bases that match TRBD2. With V trimmed by 7 bases and J by 1 base, 6 bases remained unmatched. The CDR3 consists of 15 residues. CDR3 sequence: CASKSGGGSYNEQFF. The DNA for the CDR3 is TGTGCCAGCAAGAGCGGGGGTGGGTCCTACAATGAGCAGTTCTTC.

The table lists this clonotype with many counts. The rearrangement uses TRBV25-1 and TRBJ2-1; D may be TRBD2 (5 bases). The CDR3 sequence is 11 residues long. CDR1 MGHDK and CDR2 SYGVNS come from the germline V gene. Trimming shortened V by 5 bases and J by 7 bases, and 6 bases separated the two germline ends. The CDR3 loop is CASSPGNEQFF. CDR3 bases: TGTGCCAGCAGTCCGGGGAATGAGCAGTTCTTC.

This clonotype was recorded at least ten times. V usage is TRBV6-1 and J usage is TRBJ2-6; a weak D match, TRBD1 (5 bases). Germline assignment: CDR1 MNHNS and CDR2 SASEGT. V lost 10 bases to trimming and J lost 2 bases, with 12 bases between them. The CDR3 length is 14 residues. In nucleotides, the CDR3 is TGTGCCATCGCTCTGGGGCCTGGGGCCAACGTCCTGACTTTC. Translated, it gives CAIALGPGANVLTF.

The chain uses TRBV28 and TRBJ2-5; a possible D gene is TRBD1 (6 bases). Between the trimmed V and J ends, which lost 3 bases and 2 bases, there was a span of 16 bases. Germline-derived CDR1 and CDR2 are MDHEN and SYDVKM. The CDR3 totals 16 residues. The CDR3 bases are TGTGCCAGCAGTTTCCACACAGGGAAGGAACAAGAGACCCAGTACTTC. Translated, it gives CASSFHTGKEQETQYF.

This clonotype is judged medium-sized. The V and J genes are TRBV15 and TRBJ2-1; D not certain. Germline assignment: CDR1 LNHNV and CDR2 YYDKDF (reference sequence). The V gene lost 0 bases and the J gene lost 1 base, with 7 bases spanning the gap. This CDR3 has 15 residues. The CDR3 sequence is CATSRDWISYNEQFF. The CDR3 nucleotides are TGTGCCACCAGCAGAGATTGGATTTCCTACAATGAGCAGTTCTTC.

This clonotype is medium-sized. V is TRBV10-3 and J is TRBJ1-1; D perhaps matches TRBD1 (5 bases). Germline-derived CDR1 and CDR2 are ENHRY and SYGVKD. V was cut by 8 bases and J by 1 base, with 11 bases left in between. CDR3 length equals 13 residues. The chain's CDR3 is CAIGTGPNTEAFF. As DNA, the CDR3 is TGTGCCATCGGGACGGGTCCGAACACTGAAGCTTTCTTT.

This clonotype is labeled medium-sized. The V gene is TRBV6-1, the J gene TRBJ1-4; 10 bases match TRBD1. Germline-derived CDR1 and CDR2 are MNHNS and SASEGT. This CDR3 is 13 amino acids long. Trimming at V came to 7 bases and at J to 8 bases, leaving 4 bases not matched to a gene. The CDR3 reads CASIRDRGEKLFF. For the CDR3, the DNA is TGTGCCAGCATCAGGGACAGGGGAGAAAAACTGTTTTTT.

This clonotype is judged medium-sized. The chain carries TRBV28 and TRBJ2-3; the D gene is possibly TRBD2 (6 bases). CDR1 and CDR2 from the germline V gene are MDHEN and SYDVKM. V was trimmed by 6 bases and J by 5 bases, leaving 21 bases between them. This CDR3 contains 16 residues. CDR3 DNA: TGTGCCAGCAGCACTGCTAGCGTGGGGGGAAAAGATACGCAGTATTTT. Its translation: CASSTASVGGKDTQYF.